This T cell receptor beta chain was obtained from a study of Graves' ophthalmopathy and Graves' hyperthyroidism. This clonotype was recorded at least ten times. Germline V lookup: CDR1 SGDLS, CDR2 YYNGEE. This CDR3 comprises 14 residues. Trimming stripped 0 bases from V and 4 bases from J, with 7 bases between. Transcripts of RNA were the source for amplifying TCR beta CDR3 regions. HTBI primers served in a first-round RT-PCR, which a second-round multiplex PCR followed. In TCRdb, the multiplex PCR reads were re-called with MiXCR into one record per CDR3 protein. The table lists 600,000 to 700,000 distinct CDR3 sequences, over 40% of them singletons. Orbital computed tomography and thyroid ultrasound, along with TRAb, serum thyroxine and clinical symptoms, underpinned diagnosis.

This receptor was identified in an adult man with Graves' ophthalmopathy. The V gene is TRBV9, the J gene TRBJ2-2, with D hard to call. The sample consisted of peripheral blood. The CDR3 reads CASSVESSTGELFF. The CDR3 DNA sequence: TGTGCCAGCAGCGTAGAGTCCTCCACCGGGGAGCTGTTTTTT.